A single T cell receptor (beta chain) is shown here with its context. Original analysis: Amplifying reference gene primers gave estimates of nucleated cell counts. Sequencing used immunoSEQ multiplex PCR; TCRdb keeps in-frame clones, though not all of them. The V and J calls and clone size are taken from that table; D and trimming were inferred from the DNA. The table lists about 310,000 clones, roughly 87% of them singletons. This sample stems from a study of blood T cell repertoires in COVID-19. Across the study: Samples came from the United States, Italy and Spain, spanning acute and convalescent COVID-19.

Germline V gives CDR1 SGHRS, CDR2 YFSETQ. Trimming took 0 bases from V and 8 from J; bases not matched to a gene: 13. There are 16 residues in the CDR3. This rearrangement joins TRBV5-1 to TRBJ1-2; TRBD1 matches at 7 bases. Material for sequencing was peripheral blood. The sequence was collected from a man aged 45-65 years with active or convalescent COVID-19. CDR3: CASSLGGQPLEGGYTF. DNA of the CDR3: TGCGCCAGCAGCTTGGGGGGACAGCCCCTAGAGGGAGGCTACACCTTC.